This T cell receptor (beta chain) was profiled in a study of human T cells and chemical hapten exposure. As originally analysed: Samples had a median of around 100,000 TCRs, ranging roughly 23,224 to 750,000. TCRdb independently ran MiXCR on the RACE reads; one entry per CDR3 protein. For this entry, the V and J calls and clone size follow TCRdb and not the study's own pipeline. This sample has 150,000 to 200,000 distinct CDR3 sequences; under 30% occur once, and the top ten carry 2.5%. The time point denotes: patch test 3, about 24 weeks after DPC sensitization. The sample's treatment: therapeutic diphenylcyclopropenone sensitization with weekly scalp DPC. V dropped 3 bases and J dropped 3 bases, with 15 bases sitting between them. Per germline, CDR1 DFQATT and CDR2 SNEGSKA (reference sequence). The CDR3 runs to 14 residues.

This chain links TRBV20-1 with TRBJ2-7; a possible D gene is TRBD1 (5 bases). The material was whole blood, obtained in connection with sensitization to the hapten diphenylcyclopropenone (DPC). The source of this sequence is a woman aged 40 to 50 with alopecia areata. Some clones in this sample may be carry-over from other donors' samples. CDR3 in amino acids: CSARVSDSYYEQYF. The CDR3 DNA reads TGCAGTGCTAGGGTCTCCGACAGTTACTACGAGCAGTACTTC.